These T cell receptor beta chains were read from a single sample in a study of shared clonotypes between healthy human individuals. TCRdb keeps only in-frame clones here, not all; method: immunoSEQ multiplex PCR. Of around 430,000 clones detected, about 85% appear once; the ten largest clones hold roughly 13%. The source material was PBMCs. Receptor source: a woman in her 40s in good health. Some clones in this sample may be carry-over from other donors' samples. Each CDR3 is given with its conserved first and last residue. Each record gives: D gene, V gene, CDR3 length, J gene, clone size, CDR3 DNA, CDR3 protein. D genes are given only for firm matches. A row's size may be missing; if present it is once, few, many or a size class.

d_gene: .
v_gene: TRBV28
len: 11
j_gene: TRBJ1-4
abundance: few
CDR3nt: TGTGCGAGTCTAGCTAATGAAAAACTGTTTTTT
CDR3aa: CASLANEKLFF

d_gene: .
v_gene: TRBV4-1
len: 13
j_gene: TRBJ2-7
abundance: .
CDR3nt: TGCGCCAGCAGCCAAGATGGGAGATACGAGCAGTACTTC
CDR3aa: CASSQDGRYEQYF

d_gene: TRBD2
v_gene: TRBV7-9
len: 16
j_gene: TRBJ2-2
abundance: .
CDR3nt: TGTGCCAGCAGCTCCGGACTAGCGGGAGGTACCGGGGAGCTGTTTTTT
CDR3aa: CASSSGLAGGTGELFF

d_gene: .
v_gene: TRBV18
len: 12
j_gene: TRBJ2-1
abundance: .
CDR3nt: TGTGCCAGCTCACCAGAGGGGAATGAGCAGTTCTTC
CDR3aa: CASSPEGNEQFF

d_gene: TRBD2
v_gene: TRBV7-3
len: 12
j_gene: TRBJ2-7
abundance: .
CDR3nt: TGTGCCAGCAGCTCCTATAGCGGGGCGCAGTACTTC
CDR3aa: CASSSYSGAQYF

d_gene: TRBD1
v_gene: TRBV7-7
len: 13
j_gene: TRBJ1-1
abundance: once
CDR3nt: TGTGCCAGCAGCTTAGCCAGGGGGAGTTTTGCTTTCTTT
CDR3aa: CASSLARGSFAFF

d_gene: .
v_gene: TRBV5-4
len: 17
j_gene: TRBJ2-1
abundance: .
CDR3nt: TGTGCCAGCAGCTTGGCCGCGTCAGGGGATGGGTACAATGAGCAGTTCTTC
CDR3aa: CASSLAASGDGYNEQFF

d_gene: .
v_gene: TRBV7-9
len: 13
j_gene: TRBJ2-7
abundance: .
CDR3nt: TGTGCCAGCAGCGTCGACTTTTCCTACGAGCAGTACTTC
CDR3aa: CASSVDFSYEQYF

d_gene: TRBD1
v_gene: TRBV28
len: 11
j_gene: TRBJ1-1
abundance: .
CDR3nt: TGTGCCAGCACAGGGGGGACTGAAGCTTTCTTT
CDR3aa: CASTGGTEAFF

d_gene: TRBD2
v_gene: TRBV27
len: 14
j_gene: TRBJ2-1
abundance: .
CDR3nt: TGTGCCGCCCGACCGGGACTAGCGAACAATGAGCAGTTCTTC
CDR3aa: CAARPGLANNEQFF

d_gene: .
v_gene: TRBV30
len: 14
j_gene: TRBJ2-3
abundance: .
CDR3nt: TGTGCCTGGAAATGGACCGGTGGCACAGATACGCAGTATTTT
CDR3aa: CAWKWTGGTDTQYF

d_gene: .
v_gene: TRBV6-6
len: 14
j_gene: TRBJ1-2
abundance: .
CDR3nt: TGTGCCAGCAGCGATAATAGGAGGACGGGAGGCTACACCTTC
CDR3aa: CASSDNRRTGGYTF

d_gene: .
v_gene: TRBV10-3
len: 12
j_gene: TRBJ2-5
abundance: .
CDR3nt: TGTGCCACCAAGGGAAACCAAGAGACCCAGTACTTC
CDR3aa: CATKGNQETQYF

d_gene: TRBD2
v_gene: TRBV10-3
len: 16
j_gene: TRBJ2-7
abundance: .
CDR3nt: TGTGCCATCAGTGAGTCGGGACTAGCGGGAGGATACGAGCAGTACTTC
CDR3aa: CAISESGLAGGYEQYF

d_gene: TRBD1
v_gene: TRBV6-1
len: 13
j_gene: TRBJ1-1
abundance: .
CDR3nt: TGTGCCAGCAGTAATACAGGGGACACTGAAGCTTTCTTT
CDR3aa: CASSNTGDTEAFF

d_gene: .
v_gene: TRBV6-1
len: 13
j_gene: TRBJ2-6
abundance: .
CDR3nt: TGTGCCAGCGACAGGTTGGGGGCCAACGTCCTGACTTTC
CDR3aa: CASDRLGANVLTF

d_gene: .
v_gene: TRBV6-5
len: 12
j_gene: TRBJ2-1
abundance: .
CDR3nt: TGTGCCAGCAGTTCTTCATGGAATGAGCAGTTCTTC
CDR3aa: CASSSSWNEQFF

d_gene: .
v_gene: TRBV19
len: 14
j_gene: TRBJ2-7
abundance: many
CDR3nt: TGTGCCAGTAGTATTACTAGCCGCTTCTACGAGCAGTACTTC
CDR3aa: CASSITSRFYEQYF

d_gene: .
v_gene: TRBV10-3
len: 15
j_gene: TRBJ1-4
abundance: once
CDR3nt: TGTGCCATCAGTGAGTCGACTGGCTCTAATGAAAAACTGTTTTTT
CDR3aa: CAISESTGSNEKLFF

d_gene: .
v_gene: TRBV5-1
len: 15
j_gene: TRBJ2-1
abundance: once
CDR3nt: TGCGCCAGCAGCTTTGATTATGGTGCATACAATGAGCAGTTCTTC
CDR3aa: CASSFDYGAYNEQFF

d_gene: .
v_gene: TRBV19
len: 17
j_gene: TRBJ2-7
abundance: .
CDR3nt: TGTGCCAGTAGTATGGCGATGGGAGGACAGCGCTCCTACGAGCAGTACTTC
CDR3aa: CASSMAMGGQRSYEQYF

d_gene: TRBD1
v_gene: TRBV29-1
len: 12
j_gene: TRBJ1-1
abundance: many
CDR3nt: TGCAGCGGGGACAGGGTGAACACTGAAGCTTTCTTT
CDR3aa: CSGDRVNTEAFF

d_gene: .
v_gene: TRBV18
len: 13
j_gene: TRBJ2-1
abundance: .
CDR3nt: TGTGCCAGCTCACCAAATTTCGGCGATGAGCAGTTCTTC
CDR3aa: CASSPNFGDEQFF

d_gene: .
v_gene: TRBV19
len: 16
j_gene: TRBJ1-2
abundance: .
CDR3nt: TGTGCCAGTAGTACCCCGACAGGTCTCTTGGACTATGGCTACACCTTC
CDR3aa: CASSTPTGLLDYGYTF

d_gene: TRBD2
v_gene: TRBV27
len: 17
j_gene: TRBJ2-1
abundance: .
CDR3nt: TGTGCCAGCAGTTTAGTGGGCGGGAGCGCCCTCTACAATGAGCAGTTCTTC
CDR3aa: CASSLVGGSALYNEQFF

d_gene: TRBD1
v_gene: TRBV28
len: 12
j_gene: TRBJ1-2
abundance: .
CDR3nt: TGTGCCAGCAGTGACAGGGTGTATGGCTACACCTTC
CDR3aa: CASSDRVYGYTF

d_gene: .
v_gene: TRBV11-2
len: 13
j_gene: TRBJ1-2
abundance: .
CDR3nt: TGTGCCAGCAGCTTAGAACGGTCCGGTGGCTACACCTTC
CDR3aa: CASSLERSGGYTF

d_gene: .
v_gene: TRBV5-6
len: 14
j_gene: TRBJ2-2
abundance: .
CDR3nt: TGTGCCAGCATCTTACTGTCAGGCACCGGGGAGCTGTTTTTT
CDR3aa: CASILLSGTGELFF

d_gene: .
v_gene: TRBV30
len: 13
j_gene: TRBJ2-2
abundance: .
CDR3nt: TGTGCCTGGAGTGGAGGGGTGGTCGGGGAGCTGTTTTTT
CDR3aa: CAWSGGVVGELFF

d_gene: TRBD1
v_gene: TRBV7-3
len: 17
j_gene: TRBJ2-7
abundance: .
CDR3nt: TGTGCCAGCAGCTTAACGGACCGGGACAGGGTTAACTACGAGCAGTACTTC
CDR3aa: CASSLTDRDRVNYEQYF

d_gene: .
v_gene: TRBV5-4
len: 13
j_gene: TRBJ2-1
abundance: .
CDR3nt: TGTGCCAGCAGAAATATCACAGGTCCTGAGCAGTTCTTC
CDR3aa: CASRNITGPEQFF

d_gene: .
v_gene: TRBV5-1
len: 15
j_gene: TRBJ2-7
abundance: few
CDR3nt: TGCGCCAGCAGCTTGGCCGTATCAAACTCCTACGAGCAGTACTTC
CDR3aa: CASSLAVSNSYEQYF